Each of the 25 T cell receptor beta chains below was sequenced from the same sample in a study of molecular identifiers for immune sequencing clone quantification. TCRdb re-called the PCR reads with MiXCR, one entry per CDR3 protein. Of about 65,000 distinct CDR3 sequences in the sample, about 18% were seen once. The sequenced material came from naive CD8+ T cells from blood, with Jurkat cell RNA spiked in. As for subset: FACS-sorted CD8+CD4-CCR7+CD45RA+ naive T cells. These receptors all come from a human donor in good health. Some libraries in this study had Jurkat cell RNA spiked in.

This clonotype was recorded only once. The V call is TRBV2, the J call TRBJ2-3; D is unclear. Germline V gene sequence: CDR1 SNHLY, CDR2 FYNNEI. The CDR3 is 15 residues long. Trimming shortened V by 4 bases and J by 7 bases, and 18 bases separated the two germline ends. CDR3 DNA: TGTGCCAGCAGTGGATGGGTCCCACAAAGGAATACGCAGTATTTT. Translation: CASSGWVPQRNTQYF.

This clonotype occurred many times. The V call is TRBV3-1, the J call TRBJ2-7; TRBD2 is a possible D gene (5 bases). The V and J ends lost 4 bases and 2 bases respectively, with 12 bases between them. The V gene's germline CDR1 is LGHDT and CDR2 YNNKEL (reference sequence). The CDR3 consists of 14 residues. CDR3 in DNA: TGTGCCAGCAGCCGGCGGGCGCCCGCCTACGAGCAGTACTTC. This encodes CASSRRAPAYEQYF.

Many counts were recorded for this clonotype. Likely a read error: the CDR3 ends without its conserved phenylalanine or tryptophan. The DNA is omitted, as the CDR3 cannot be located on it reliably, and the CDR3 follows TCRdb's listing. The chain uses TRBV5-1 and TRBJ2-3; the DNA was not compared with TRBD1, the D call given in the table. Germline V gene lookup returns CDR1 SGHRS and CDR2 YFSETQ. Including both end residues, the CDR3 is 14 amino acids long. The CDR3 reads CASSLAELAGPPFL.

This clonotype was observed many times. V gene TRBV3-1 combines with J gene TRBJ1-2, with D tentatively TRBD1 (5 bases). The V end lost 0 bases, the J end lost 2 bases, and 16 bases lay between the germline ends. Germline CDR1 and CDR2: LGHDT and YNNKEL (reference sequence). This CDR3 region has 17 residues. CDR3 loop: CASSQDHPGTANYGYTF. CDR3 in DNA: TGTGCCAGCAGCCAAGATCACCCCGGGACGGCCAACTATGGCTACACCTTC.

This clonotype has at least ten counts. The V gene is TRBV11-2, the J gene TRBJ2-5; D remains ambiguous. Germline-derived CDR1 and CDR2 are SGHAT and FQNNGV. This CDR3 is built from 17 residues. Between the trimmed V and J ends, which lost 2 bases and 1 base, there was a span of 17 bases. Written as DNA, the CDR3 is TGTGCCAGCAGCTTAATCCCCGATATTATAAGCCAAGAGACCCAGTACTTC. Encoded protein: CASSLIPDIISQETQYF.

In this sample, this clonotype turned up many times. The chain is built from TRBV7-9 and TRBJ2-2, with D possibly being TRBD1 (6 bases). V was trimmed by 5 bases and J by 4 bases, leaving 17 bases between them. Looked up from germline, CDR1 is SEHNR and CDR2 is FQNEAQ (reference sequence). The CDR3 is 16 residues long. The CDR3 sequence is CASSPSPGQFTGELFF. For the CDR3, the DNA is TGTGCCAGCAGCCCCTCCCCTGGACAGTTCACCGGGGAGCTGTTTTTT.

Details on this clonotype: A much larger clone sits a single nucleotide away, making a read error possible. The rearrangement links TRBV28 to TRBJ1-2; D not resolved. Germline assignment: CDR1 MDHEN and CDR2 SYDVKM. This CDR3 is 14 amino acids long. This CDR3 reads CASSQRTGYYGHTF. CDR3 bases: TGTGCCAGCAGTCAAAGGACGGGCTACTATGGCCACACCTTC.

The table lists this clonotype with many counts. The V gene is TRBV27, the J gene TRBJ1-4, with unresolved D. Trimming took 3 bases from V and 6 from J, leaving 11 bases between them. CDR1 and CDR2 (germline): MNHEY, SMNVEV (reference sequence). The CDR3 loop spans 14 amino acids. This CDR3 is CASSFGSRDEKLFF. In nucleotides, the CDR3 is TGTGCCAGCAGTTTCGGCAGTAGGGATGAAAAACTGTTTTTT. The whole variable domain, filled in from reference TRBV27 and TRBJ1-4, reads EAQVTQNPRYLITVTGKKLTVTCSQNMNHEYMSWYRQDPGLGLRQIYYSMNVEVTDKGDVPEGYKVSRKEKRNFPLILESPSPNQTSLYFCASSFGSRDEKLFFGSGTQLSVL.

The rearrangement uses TRBV20-1 and TRBJ2-7; D uncertain. V was pared by 0 bases and J by 4 bases, with 16 bases between. Germline loops: CDR1 DFQATT, CDR2 SNEGSKA (reference sequence). This CDR3 is built from 15 residues. The CDR3 DNA is TGCAGTGCTAGAGATACTGGACGGCAACCTTACGAGCAGTACTTC. It yields the protein CSARDTGRQPYEQYF.

As concerns this clonotype: At one of its ends the junction is not consistent with the germline gene, which may arise from a read error. The chain recombines TRBV5-3 with TRBJ1-5, with D tentatively TRBD1 (5 bases). TRBV5-3 counts as an open reading frame of uncertain function. This CDR3 contains 14 residues. The CDR3 spells CASSSTEKGQPQHF. As DNA, the CDR3 is TGTGCCAGCAGCTCGACAGAGAAGGGTCAGCCCCAGCATTTT.

This clonotype was found a few times. The genes are TRBV7-9 and TRBJ2-2, with D maybe TRBD1 (6 bases). Trimming cost V 4 bases and J 3 bases, with 12 bases left between them. The germline CDR1 and CDR2 sequences are SEHNR and FQNEAQ (reference sequence). This CDR3 spans 15 amino acids. This chain's CDR3 is CASSSPRQDTGELFF. In DNA, the CDR3 is TGTGCCAGCAGCTCCCCCCGACAGGACACCGGGGAGCTGTTTTTT.

Details on this clonotype: A much larger clone differs from this one at a single base, so this may be a read error. The chain recombines TRBV2 with TRBJ2-2; maybe TRBD2 (6 bases). This CDR3 is 15 amino acids long. From germline, CDR1 is SNHLY and CDR2 FYNNEI. The CDR3 DNA is TGTGCCAGCAGACCCCGGGGACCAACCACCGGGGGGCTGTTTTTT. It is translated as CASRPRGPTTGGLFF.

This clonotype occurred many times. This rearrangement joins TRBV12-3 or TRBV12-4 to TRBJ2-6, with unresolved D. The ends were cut back, 2 bases at V and 0 bases at J, with 5 bases in the middle. The CDR3 covers 15 residues. The CDR3 coding sequence is TGTGCCAGCAGTTTAATGCGCTCTGGGGCCAACGTCCTGACTTTC. Amino acids: CASSLMRSGANVLTF.

This clonotype has ten or more counts. The chain combines TRBV24-1 with TRBJ2-1, with D perhaps TRBD2 (5 bases). The CDR3 is 13 amino acids. Germline CDR1 is KGHDR and CDR2 is SFDVKD. V lost 9 bases to trimming and J lost 3 bases, with 11 bases between them. This CDR3 is CATGKRDYNEQFF. CDR3 in DNA: TGTGCCACCGGGAAGAGGGACTACAATGAGCAGTTCTTC.

This clonotype was found many times. The gene calls are TRBV24-1 and TRBJ2-3; D ambiguous. Trimming pared 4 bases from V and 3 bases from J, leaving 7 bases between. The CDR3 is made up of 13 amino acids. CDR1 and CDR2 from the germline V gene are KGHDR and SFDVKD. CDR3 sequence: CATSDHPTDTQYF. For the CDR3, the DNA is TGTGCCACCAGTGACCACCCTACAGATACGCAGTATTTT.

The sample holds many counts of this clonotype. J is TRBJ1-1 and V is TRBV6-2 or TRBV6-3; perhaps TRBD1 as D (5 bases). V lost 0 bases, J lost 5 bases, and 10 bases lay in between. The germline gives CDR1 MNHEY, CDR2 SVGEGT. This CDR3 contains 14 residues. The CDR3 protein is CASSYSAGRTEAFF. In DNA form, the CDR3 reads TGTGCCAGCAGTTACTCAGCAGGGCGGACTGAAGCTTTCTTT.

This clonotype showed up many times. This chain joins TRBV20-1 and TRBJ2-1; D is possibly TRBD2 (6 bases). There are 16 residues in the CDR3. The ends were cut back, 0 bases at V and 2 bases at J, with 14 bases in the middle. Germline V gives CDR1 DFQATT, CDR2 SNEGSKA (reference sequence). CDR3 protein: CSARDPGEYPYNEQFF. CDR3 coding DNA: TGCAGTGCTAGAGATCCGGGGGAATATCCCTACAATGAGCAGTTCTTC.

This clonotype was seen ten or more times. This rearrangement joins TRBV7-9 to TRBJ2-7, with TRBD1 matching over 9 bases. CDR1 is SEHNR, CDR2 FQNEAQ, per germline (reference sequence). This CDR3 is built from 14 residues. J lost 3 bases, V lost 5 bases, and 5 bases had no gene match. CDR3 residues: CASSTHRGHYEQYF. CDR3 bases: TGTGCCAGCAGCACTCACAGGGGGCACTACGAGCAGTACTTC.

The genes are TRBV27 and TRBJ2-5; 11 bases are shared with TRBD2. Germline V gene sequence: CDR1 MNHEY, CDR2 SMNVEV (reference sequence). The J segment lost 3 bases and the V segment lost 6 bases, leaving 0 bases of the junction unmatched. This CDR3 has 13 residues. The chain's CDR3 is CASRLAGEETQYF. CDR3 in DNA: TGTGCCAGCAGACTAGCGGGAGAAGAGACCCAGTACTTC.

In regard to this clonotype: At one boundary the junction diverges from the germline segment, which might be a read error. The chain recombines TRBV5-1 with TRBJ1-3, with 8 bases identical to TRBD1. The CDR3 has 16 amino acids. The germline V gene encodes CDR1 SGHRS and CDR2 YFSETQ. CDR3 loop: CASSHDMTGAGNAIYF. The CDR3 DNA follows: TGCGCCAGCAGCCACGACATGACAGGGGCTGGAAACGCCATATATTTT.

This chain joins TRBV16 and TRBJ2-7, with a weak D call TRBD1 (6 bases). The CDR3 runs 15 residues. V was shortened by 4 bases and J by 3 bases, with 16 bases between the two germline ends. Germline V gene lookup returns CDR1 KGHSY and CDR2 FQNENV. CDR3 loop: CASSRQDLSYYEQYF. The CDR3 DNA is TGTGCCAGCAGCCGACAGGATCTTAGCTACTACGAGCAGTACTTC.

Comments on this clonotype: A much larger clone lies one base from this, so it may be a read error. This chain connects TRBV6-2 or TRBV6-3 to TRBJ2-7, with D unclear. Trimming cost V 8 bases and J 2 bases, with 13 bases left between them. The germline V gene encodes CDR1 MNHEY and CDR2 SVGEGT. This CDR3 contains 13 residues. CDR3 sequence (DNA): TGTGCCAGCGGCCTCCGACATGCCTACGAGCAGTACTTC. Translating it yields CASGLRHAYEQYF.

This clonotype was seen a few times. The V and J genes are TRBV11-3 and TRBJ2-7; no firm D call. V lost 4 bases to trimming and J lost 5 bases, with 9 bases between them. In germline, CDR1 is SGHNT, CDR2 YENEEA. The CDR3 has 12 amino acids. CDR3 protein: CASSYPRDEQYF. The CDR3 bases are TGTGCCAGCAGCTACCCTCGGGACGAGCAGTACTTC. The whole variable domain, remainder taken from reference TRBV11-3 and TRBJ2-7, is EAGVVQSPRYKIIEKKQPVAFWCNPISGHNTLYWYLQNLGQGPELLIRYENEEAVDDSQLPKDRFSAERLKGVDSTLKIQPAELGDSAVYLCASSYPRDEQYFGPGTRLTVT.

This clonotype has at least ten counts. The V call is TRBV28, the J call TRBJ1-1, with TRBD1 as a possible D gene (6 bases). The CDR3 consists of 14 residues. Germline CDR1 reads MDHEN; CDR2 reads SYDVKM. The V and J ends lost 3 bases and 7 bases respectively, with 15 bases between them. The CDR3 coding sequence is TGTGCCAGCAGTTTCCCCCCCAGGGGAAATGAAGCTTTCTTT. Translating gives CASSFPPRGNEAFF. Filled out from reference TRBV28 and TRBJ1-1, the complete variable domain reads DVKVTQSSRYLVKRTGEKVFLECVQDMDHENMFWYRQDPGLGLRLIYFSYDVKMKEKGDIPEGYSVSREKKERFSLILESASTNQTSMYLCASSFPPRGNEAFFGQGTRLTVV.

This clonotype showed up just a few times. V is TRBV2 and J is TRBJ2-7, with D unclear. The germline gives CDR1 SNHLY, CDR2 FYNNEI. The CDR3 contains 16 residues. V lost 1 base, J lost 0 bases, and 13 bases lay in between. In DNA form, the CDR3 reads TGTGCCAGCAGTGAAGGCGGAGCGACGGGCTCCTACGAGCAGTACTTC. Its translation: CASSEGGATGSYEQYF.